In this sample, the clone carrying this TCR beta chain turned up once. This entry comes from a study of OX40 agonist ivuxolimab in advanced cancers. Some clones are missing from TCRdb's copy, which holds only in-frame ones; the method was immunoSEQ multiplex PCR. The table lists 30,000 to 35,000 clones, 84% of them singletons. V lost 3 bases and J 0 bases, leaving 10 bases between the germline ends. CDR1 SNHLY and CDR2 FYNNEI come from the germline V gene. CDR3 size: 15 residues. The input for sequencing was CD4+ or CD8+ T cells sorted from blood, taken in a trial of the OX40 agonist ivuxolimab. The genes are TRBV2 and TRBJ2-3; a weak D match, TRBD2 (6 bases). The origin of this receptor is an adult with an advanced solid tumor such as melanoma, head and neck, liver or kidney cancer. CDR3 residues: CASSDGGASTDTQYF. The CDR3 region has the DNA TGTGCCAGCAGTGATGGAGGGGCTAGCACAGATACGCAGTATTTT. Variable domain in full (rest from reference TRBV2 and TRBJ2-3): EPEVTQTPSHQVTQMGQEVILRCVPISNHLYFYWYRQILGQKVEFLVSFYNNEISEKSEIFDDQFSVERPDGSNFTLKIRSTKLEDSAMYFCASSDGGASTDTQYFGPGTRLTVL.